Given below is one T cell receptor beta chain in context. This sample is part of a study of T cell changes during pregnancy in multiple sclerosis. This table comes from immunoSEQ multiplex PCR, and its TCRdb copy is limited to in-frame clones, with some not included. The sample holds about 69,000 clones, approximately 90% seen once. The CDR3 totals 16 residues. Germline CDR1 is SGHDN and CDR2 is FVKESK. V was pared by 4 bases and J by 1 base, with 7 bases of the junction left unmatched. The TCR sequence derives from a female donor with multiple sclerosis, enrolled in a pregnancy study. The V and J genes are TRBV14 and TRBJ2-5, with 9 bases fitting TRBD2. Material: peripheral blood, obtained in the third trimester of pregnancy. The CDR3 spells CASSRLAGSIQETQYF. CDR3 DNA sequence: TGTGCCAGCAGCCGCCTAGCGGGGTCGATCCAAGAGACCCAGTACTTC.